These 9 T cell receptor beta chains came from one sample sequenced in a study of tumor-infiltrating lymphocytes in primary liver carcinoma (dated by TCRdb to 2017 to 2019). Without any cell sorting, total RNA and DNA were co-extracted from roughly 18-30 mg of bulk tissue using the AllPrep DNA/RNA mini kit. The run used an Illumina HiSeq 2500. Starting from 500 to 650 ng total RNA, TCRbeta-specific cDNA was produced by reverse transcription with a constant-region primer and ProtoScript II reverse transcriptase. The TCRbeta libraries were prepared through three rounds of nested multiplex PCR following a slightly modified ARM-PCR procedure. The first two PCR rounds used multiplex TRBV1-TRBV30 forward primers with a Cbeta reverse primer, each for about 9 cycles. TCRdb reworked the public reads: Q25 trimming with fastp, MiXCR clone assembly, productive beta chains retained. Identical CDR3 protein sequences are pooled into one entry, listed with their most common genes and DNA. The sample table records 100,000 to 150,000 distinct CDR3 sequences; around 60% of these occur just once. The top ten constitute roughly 8% of the sample.

Sequencing was carried out using liver tumor tissue from sampling region 3. This sample's cell subset or site label indicates: tumor region T3, left-lateral pole. Source of these receptors: an older woman with primary liver carcinoma and hepatitis B virus infection.

As concerns this clonotype: This may arise from a read error, as a much more abundant clone is one base away. This chain joins TRBV7-8 and TRBJ2-1; 14 bases align to TRBD2. Losses at the gene ends were 8 bases for V and 4 bases for J; bases not matched to a gene: 7. CDR3 length equals 16 residues. Per germline, CDR1 SGHVS and CDR2 FQNEAQ. CDR3 in amino acids: CASGGTSGSLYNEQFF. The DNA for the CDR3 is TGTGCCAGCGGTGGGACTAGCGGGAGCTTGTACAATGAGCAGTTCTTC.

This clonotype has a count of ten or more. The chain joins TRBV30 to TRBJ2-2; 11 bases line up with TRBD2. With V trimmed by 2 bases and J by 4 bases, 9 bases remained unmatched. This CDR3 has 17 amino acids. Germline CDR1 and CDR2: GTSNPN and SVGIG (reference sequence). The CDR3 spells CAWSRPETSGVTGELFF. As DNA, the CDR3 is TGTGCCTGGAGTCGTCCCGAGACTAGCGGGGTCACCGGGGAGCTGTTTTTT. Filled out from reference TRBV30 and TRBJ2-2, the complete variable domain reads SQTIHQWPATLVQPVGSPLSLECTVEGTSNPNLYWYRQAAGRGLQLLFYSVGIGQISSEVPQNLSASRPQDRQFILSSKKLLLSDSGFYLCAWSRPETSGVTGELFFGEGSRLTVL.

CDR3 in amino acids: CASSFQWGLTEILRYEQYF. The CDR3 nucleotides are TGTGCCAGCAGCTTCCAGTGGGGACTAACGGAAATTCTACGGTACGAGCAGTACTTC. The V gene is TRBV5-5, the J gene TRBJ2-7; 7 nucleotides line up with TRBD2. The trim removed 2 bases at V and 4 bases at J, leaving 21 bases unmatched. Germline CDR1 and CDR2: SGHKS and YYEKEE (reference sequence). The CDR3 sequence is 19 residues long.

On this clonotype: This may come from a read error, since a much larger clone is one base off. CDR3 loop: CANSRDRNTEAFF. The CDR3 DNA reads as TGCGCCAACAGCCGGGACAGGAACACTGAAGCTTTCTTT. This chain uses TRBV10-1 with TRBJ1-1; 7 bases agree with TRBD1. The germline V gene encodes CDR1 WNHNN and CDR2 SYGVQD (reference sequence). This CDR3 is 13 amino acids long. The trim removed 10 bases at V and 1 base at J, leaving 6 bases unmatched.

The chain recombines TRBV6-5 with TRBJ2-5, with D possibly TRBD1 on 6 matching bases. CDR1 is MNHEY and CDR2 is SVGAGI in the germline V gene. V lost 5 bases and J 5 bases, leaving 15 bases between the germline ends. The CDR3 totals 14 residues. The chain's CDR3 is CASSNRAGTETQYF. In DNA, the CDR3 is TGTGCCAGCAGTAACAGGGCTGGGACCGAGACCCAGTACTTC.

Points on this clonotype: Since a much larger clone is just one base distant, this may be a read error. The J gene is TRBJ2-7, the V gene TRBV29-1; 8 nucleotides align to TRBD2. The CDR3 sequence is 12 residues long. Germline values: CDR1 SQVTM, CDR2 ANQGSEA. The CDR3 DNA reads as TGCAACGTTGACACTAGCGGCTACGAGCAGTACTTC. Translated: CNVDTSGYEQYF.

The sample holds one count of this clonotype. The chain recombines TRBV28 with TRBJ1-5; D is possibly TRBD1 (5 bases). V was trimmed by 6 bases and J by 7 bases, leaving 25 bases between them. This CDR3 contains 17 residues. Germline V gene lookup returns CDR1 MDHEN and CDR2 SYDVKM. CDR3 nucleotide sequence: TGTGCCAGCAGCCTCATGCCCGGGACCGGAATCTGGCAGCCCCAGCATTTT. As protein: CASSLMPGTGIWQPQHF.

The rearrangement uses TRBV5-1 and TRBJ2-1; 8 bases are shared with TRBD2. With 0 bases clipped from V and 8 bases from J, the junction kept 7 bases outside the gene matches. CDR3 size: 15 residues. Looked up from germline, CDR1 is SGHRS and CDR2 is YFSETQ. The CDR3 reads CASSLVPAGVYEQFF. CDR3 DNA sequence: TGCGCCAGCAGCTTGGTCCCAGCGGGAGTCTATGAGCAGTTCTTC.

This chain joins TRBV21-1 and TRBJ1-1; the tabulated D call, TRBD1, remains unverified against the DNA. TRBV21-1 is a pseudogene segment. This CDR3 spans 16 amino acids. CDR3 sequence (DNA): TGTACCAGCAGCAAAGACGGACAGGGGGCGGAGACTGAAGCTTTCTTT. Its translation is CTSSKDGQGAETEAFF.